These 4 T cell receptor beta chains were all obtained from the same sample, sequenced in a study of cytomegalovirus exposure and HLA in healthy donors (dated by TCRdb to the late 2010s). Library construction relied on the immunoSEQ multiplex PCR assay. The multiplex PCR relied on a mix of 60 forward primers for TCR Vbeta segments and 13 reverse primers for TCR Jbeta segments. Imported from immuneACCESS, the table was reduced by TCRdb to in-frame sequences with V and J called. These copies leave out some clones; in studies compared against another copy, an unresolved V gene accounts for under half, and the cause of the remainder is not known. The sample has roughly 150,000 clones on record, roughly 80% of them singletons. The top ten hold about 6.4% of the sample. Source material: PBMCs. The receptors shown here come from a woman aged 45-59 years in good health and CMV-seropositive.

V usage is TRBV29-1 and J usage is TRBJ1-2; possibly TRBD1 for D (6 bases). The CDR3 is 11 residues long. V shed 6 bases and J shed 2 bases, with 7 bases lying between them. Germline CDR1 and CDR2: SQVTM and ANQGSEA. The CDR3 reads CSVTGNYGYTF. In nucleotides, the CDR3 is TGCAGCGTAACAGGGAACTATGGCTACACCTTC.

This clone came up once. The chain is built from TRBV7-6 and TRBJ1-1; D might be TRBD1 (6 bases). CDR1 is SGHVS, CDR2 FNYEAQ, per germline. V was clipped by 6 bases and J by 3 bases, with 11 bases between them. This CDR3 spans 13 amino acids. The CDR3: CASSSGEYTEAFF. In DNA form, the CDR3 reads TGTGCCAGCAGTTCAGGGGAATACACTGAAGCTTTCTTT.

The gene calls are TRBV5-4 and TRBJ1-1; a weak D match, TRBD1 (5 bases). Between the trimmed V and J ends, which lost 0 bases and 7 bases, there was a span of 10 bases. The CDR3 loop spans 13 amino acids. The germline V gene encodes CDR1 SGHNT and CDR2 YYREEE (reference sequence). This CDR3 reads CASSLVGPGEAFF. DNA of the CDR3: TGTGCCAGCAGCTTGGTGGGGCCCGGTGAAGCTTTCTTT.

The V and J genes are TRBV21-1 and TRBJ2-2; the table's D call, TRBD2, was not checked against the DNA. TRBV21-1 is a pseudogene locus. This CDR3 has 15 amino acids. In DNA, the CDR3 is TGTGCCAGCACCCAGAACCGGGGGAAGGGGGGGAAACTGTTTTTT. Amino acids: CASTQNRGKGGKLFF.